The rows below give T cell receptor beta chains drawn from one sample of a study of shared clonotypes between healthy human individuals. Some clones are missing from TCRdb's copy, which holds only in-frame ones; the method was immunoSEQ multiplex PCR. Of roughly 2.5 million clones listed, 90% to 95% were seen once; the top ten hold roughly 0.14%. Sequencing was carried out using naive CD4+ T cells sorted from blood. The receptors come from a man between 18 and 35 years old in good health. Both conserved end residues are part of each CDR3. The D gene is left open where the match is weak. Not every row has a clone size; where given, it reads once, few, many or a size class.

abundance,j_gene,d_gene,v_gene,CDR3nt,CDR3aa
.,TRBJ2-5,.,TRBV6-1,TGTGCCAGCAGTGAAGCCGTGACCGGACAGATCAGCCAAGAGACCCAGTACTTC,CASSEAVTGQISQETQYF
.,TRBJ1-6,.,TRBV30,TGTGCCTGGAGGCTCCCCCAACAGGTGACTAATTCACCCCTCCACTTT,CAWRLPQQVTNSPLHF
.,TRBJ2-5,TRBD1,TRBV5-1,TGCGCCAGCAGCTTAAGGAGGGACACAGGGGGCGCGGAGACCCAGTACTTC,CASSLRRDTGGAETQYF
.,TRBJ2-4,.,TRBV5-1,TGCGCCAGCAGCCAGGCCCCCCGAGCCAAAAACATTCAGTACTTC,CASSQAPRAKNIQYF
.,TRBJ2-7,.,TRBV6-6,TGTGCCAGCAGAGTAGGGGGAGAGAACGAGCAGTACTTC,CASRVGGENEQYF
.,TRBJ2-2,.,TRBV27,TGTGCCGCTAAAGGGGCGGGGCTTAACACCGGGGAGCTGTTTTTT,CAAKGAGLNTGELFF
.,TRBJ1-4,TRBD1,TRBV30,TGTGCCTGGAGGGGGACAGGAAATGAAAAACTGTTTTTT,CAWRGTGNEKLFF
once,TRBJ1-1,.,TRBV18,TGTGCCAGCTCACCGTTACAGGGCCCGGGGACTGAAGCTTTCTTT,CASSPLQGPGTEAFF
.,TRBJ2-5,TRBD1,TRBV19,TGTGCCAGTAGTCCTACAGGGGAAGAGACCCAGTACTTC,CASSPTGEETQYF
.,TRBJ2-1,.,TRBV6-5,TGTGCCAGCAGATCCTACAATGAGCAGTTCTTC,CASRSYNEQFF
.,TRBJ1-1,.,TRBV11-2,TGTGCCAGCAGCTTAGCAGGTAACACTGAAGCTTTCTTT,CASSLAGNTEAFF
once,TRBJ1-6,.,TRBV30,TGTGCCTGGAGGGCGGCGGGCTCCTATAATTCACCCCTCCACTTT,CAWRAAGSYNSPLHF
.,TRBJ1-2,TRBD1,TRBV4-1,TGCGCCAGCAGCCAACCGAGACAGGGGAACTATGGCTACACCTTC,CASSQPRQGNYGYTF
once,TRBJ1-5,.,TRBV7-9,TGTGCCAGCAGCTCAGATTCAGGCGACTATAGCAATCAGCCCCAGCATTTT,CASSSDSGDYSNQPQHF
.,TRBJ1-5,.,TRBV5-6,TGTGCCAGCAGCTTTATTCTTGAGGCCAATCAGCCCCAGCATTTT,CASSFILEANQPQHF
.,TRBJ1-4,.,TRBV28,TGTGCCAGCAGTTTGCCCCGGTCGGCAAAACTGTTTTTT,CASSLPRSAKLFF
once,TRBJ2-7,.,TRBV9,TGTGCCAGCAGCGTAGGGCAGGCCTCGTCCTACGAGCAGTACTTC,CASSVGQASSYEQYF
.,TRBJ1-2,TRBD1,TRBV10-3,TGTGCCATCAGTGGGGCCGGGACAGGGTCCTATGGCTACACCTTC,CAISGAGTGSYGYTF
.,TRBJ1-1,.,TRBV18,TGTGCCAGCTCACCACCGACAGGCCACACTGAAGCTTTCTTT,CASSPPTGHTEAFF
.,TRBJ2-7,.,TRBV19,TGTGCCAGTAGCCACAAGAGCTCGGACCGCGAGCAGTACTTC,CASSHKSSDREQYF
.,TRBJ1-3,.,TRBV7-3,TGTGCCAGCAGCGAAACCCTAGGAAACACCATATATTTT,CASSETLGNTIYF
.,TRBJ2-1,TRBD2,TRBV2,TGTGCCAGCAGACCCCTAGCGGGGGGTCCCAGAGAGCAGTTCTTC,CASRPLAGGPREQFF
.,TRBJ1-6,TRBD1,TRBV23-1,TGCGCCAGCAATTTCCGGGACAGGGTTTCACCCCTCCACTTT,CASNFRDRVSPLHF
.,TRBJ2-7,TRBD2,TRBV6-1,TGTGCCAGTAGCCCCCTACCGGGACTAGCGGGCGAGCAGTACTTC,CASSPLPGLAGEQYF
.,TRBJ2-5,.,TRBV10-3,TGTGCCATCAGTACCGGGGCCCAAGAGACCCAGTACTTC,CAISTGAQETQYF
.,TRBJ2-5,.,TRBV2,TGTGCCAGCAGATCAGTAGAGACCCAGTACTTC,CASRSVETQYF
.,TRBJ2-1,TRBD2,TRBV5-6,TGTGCCAGCAGCTTGTTCCGACTAGCTCTCACCACCCATGAGCAGTTCTTC,CASSLFRLALTTHEQFF
.,TRBJ2-1,TRBD2,TRBV10-3,TGTGCCATCAGCCCCGGGACTAGCGGGAACAATGAGCAGTTCTTC,CAISPGTSGNNEQFF
.,TRBJ1-5,.,TRBV6-5,TGTGCCAGCAGTTACTCCGGGGGCGGGCAGCCCCAGCATTTT,CASSYSGGGQPQHF
.,TRBJ2-6,TRBD2,TRBV7-8,TGTGCCAGCAGCCCTTCGGGTGGGAGGGCCCGCTCTGGGGCCAACGTCCTGACTTTC,CASSPSGGRARSGANVLTF
.,TRBJ2-7,.,TRBV7-9,TGTGCCAGCAGCGTTTCAGGGAACTACGAGCAGTACTTC,CASSVSGNYEQYF
.,TRBJ2-1,TRBD2,TRBV12-5,TGTGCTAGCGCGGGGACTAGCGGGGCCTACAATGAGCAGTTCTTC,CASAGTSGAYNEQFF
.,TRBJ2-6,.,TRBV19,TGTGCCAGTAGTACCGCGGTCTCTGGGGCCAACGTCCTGACTTTC,CASSTAVSGANVLTF
.,TRBJ2-7,TRBD1,TRBV19,TGTGCCAGTAGTAGGGACAGCCTGACCTACGAGCAGTACTTC,CASSRDSLTYEQYF
.,TRBJ1-2,TRBD1,TRBV4-1,TGCGCCAGCAGCCAAGACCCAGGGGGTGGCTACACCTTC,CASSQDPGGGYTF
.,TRBJ2-1,.,TRBV4-2,TGTGCCAGCAGCCAAGAACCGAGCTCCTACAATGAGCAGTTCTTC,CASSQEPSSYNEQFF
.,TRBJ1-3,.,TRBV2,TGTGCCAGCAGCGAAACAGGGCAGAAGTCTGGAAACACCATATATTTT,CASSETGQKSGNTIYF
.,TRBJ2-1,TRBD2,TRBV15,TGTGCCACCAGCAGAGAGTCTAGCGGGAGGGCCAGGTTTGAGCAGTTCTTC,CATSRESSGRARFEQFF
.,TRBJ1-6,.,TRBV7-9,TGTGCCAGCAGCTTAGGCGCAGGACAGCCCCATTCACCCCTCCACTTT,CASSLGAGQPHSPLHF
.,TRBJ2-2,TRBD2,TRBV19,TGTGCCAGTAGTATTTTATCTAGCGGTTACACCGGGGAGCTGTTTTTT,CASSILSSGYTGELFF
.,TRBJ2-3,.,TRBV4-1,TGCGCCAGCAGCCAAGAACAGGTTACAGATACGCAGTATTTT,CASSQEQVTDTQYF
.,TRBJ2-5,.,TRBV9,TGTGCCAGCAGCGTAGGGGTTGCAGGGGAGACCCAGTACTTC,CASSVGVAGETQYF
.,TRBJ2-7,.,TRBV19,TGTGCCAGTAGTTCCGATAGGGGGACCTACGAGCAGTACTTC,CASSSDRGTYEQYF
.,TRBJ2-5,.,TRBV5-1,TGCGCCAGCAGCTTGGAGGCGGGATCTCAAGAGACCCAGTACTTC,CASSLEAGSQETQYF
.,TRBJ1-6,TRBD1,TRBV18,TGTGCCAGCTCACCCCCGGGACAGGGAGGTTCACCCCTCCACTTT,CASSPPGQGGSPLHF
once,TRBJ1-5,TRBD1,TRBV5-6,TGTGCCAGCAGCACCCTGACAGGGGGTCAGAGCAATCAGCCCCAGCATTTT,CASSTLTGGQSNQPQHF